Following are 13 T cell receptor beta chains from one sample sequenced in a study of human T cells and chemical hapten exposure. One entry per CDR3 protein, called by TCRdb with MiXCR from the RACE reads. The sample has roughly 100,000 distinct CDR3 sequences, under 35% seen once. Time point meaning: patch test 3, about 24 weeks after DPC sensitization. Noted treatment: therapeutic diphenylcyclopropenone sensitization with weekly scalp DPC. The sample consisted of whole blood, taken in connection with sensitization to the hapten diphenylcyclopropenone (DPC). The receptor set was obtained from a man aged 35-49 years with alopecia areata. Some clones in this sample may be carry-over from other donors' samples.

The V gene is TRBV21-1, the J gene TRBJ2-7; the table's D call, TRBD2, has no DNA check behind it. TRBV21-1 represents a pseudogene. CDR3 length equals 15 residues. CDR3: CASSKEEAGEYEQYV. CDR3 bases: TGTGCCAGCAGCAAAGAGGAGGCGGGAGAATACGAGCAGTACGTC.

At least ten counts were recorded for this clonotype. The rearrangement joins TRBV5-1 to TRBJ2-7; 16 nucleotides align to TRBD2. Germline CDR1 and CDR2: SGHRS and YFSETQ. CDR3 length equals 16 residues. Trimming took 3 bases from V and 1 from J; bases not matched to a gene: 1. The CDR3 DNA reads as TGCGCCAGCAGCTGGGGACTAGCGGGAGGGTCCTACGAGCAGTACTTC. Amino acid sequence: CASSWGLAGGSYEQYF.

A few counts support this clonotype. In DNA form, the CDR3 reads TGTGCCAGCAGCCCCTACATGGATACGCAGTATTTT. This codes for CASSPYMDTQYF. The V call is TRBV7-8, the J call TRBJ2-3; D is ambiguous. Trimming cost V 5 bases and J 6 bases, with 9 bases left between them. Germline V CDR1 and CDR2: SGHVS, FQNEAQ. The CDR3 contains 12 residues.

This chain connects TRBV6-6 to TRBJ2-7; 8 bases map to TRBD2. The germline CDR1 and CDR2 sequences are MNHNY and SVGAGI (reference sequence). The CDR3 consists of 15 residues. The CDR3 nucleotides read TGTACCAGCACCCACGGGAGGGTCGGAGGCTACGAGCAGTACGTC. Residues: CTSTHGRVGGYEQYV.

The chain has TRBV24-1 and TRBJ2-3; D remains unclear. Germline lookup yields CDR1 KGHDR and CDR2 SFDVKD. The V gene lost 3 bases and the J gene lost 0 bases, with 12 bases spanning the gap. CDR3 length: 16 residues. CDR3 residues: CATSDPADASTDTQYF. The CDR3 DNA is TGTGCCACCAGTGATCCCGCCGACGCTAGCACAGATACGCAGTATTTT.

As for this clonotype: A read error may account for a junction end that differs from germline. This sequence joins TRBV12-3 or TRBV12-4 and TRBJ1-1; the match to TRBD1 covers 7 bases. This CDR3 contains 13 residues. This CDR3 reads CASSGQTITVAFF. CDR3 bases: TGTGCCAGCTCGGGACAGACAATCACTGTAGCTTTCTTT.

In its sample, this clonotype was seen a few times. The chain joins TRBV11-2 to TRBJ2-5; D possibly corresponds to TRBD2 (6 bases). V lost 0 bases and J 1 base, leaving 9 bases between the germline ends. There are 15 residues in the CDR3. Germline CDR1 and CDR2: SGHAT and FQNNGV. The CDR3: CASSLEASAQETQYF. The CDR3 DNA follows: TGTGCCAGCAGCTTAGAGGCTAGCGCCCAAGAGACCCAGTACTTC. The variable domain in full, with the rest retrieved from reference TRBV11-2 and TRBJ2-5, is EAGVAQSPRYKIIEKRQSVAFWCNPISGHATLYWYQQILGQGPKLLIQFQNNGVVDDSQLPKDRFSAERLKGVDSTLKIQPAKLEDSAVYLCASSLEASAQETQYFGPGTRLLVL.

This clonotype appeared a single time. The chain has TRBV6-1 and TRBJ2-1; TRBD1 matches 7 bases. V gave up 3 bases and J gave up 5 bases; unmatched junction bases: 1. Germline CDR1 MNHNS, CDR2 SASEGT. The CDR3 runs 13 residues. CDR3 loop: CASSETGNNEQFF. The CDR3 DNA sequence: TGTGCCAGCAGTGAGACAGGGAACAATGAGCAGTTCTTC.

This clonotype was recorded a few times. The rearrangement links TRBV2 to TRBJ2-1; possibly TRBD2 for D (6 bases). Germline-derived CDR1 and CDR2 are SNHLY and FYNNEI. CDR3 length: 13 residues. The V end was cut by 4 bases, the J end by 6 bases, with 10 bases between. Written as DNA, the CDR3 is TGTGCCAGCAGTGGGGACTTAGGCAATGAGCAGTTCTTC. This translates into CASSGDLGNEQFF.

The chain couples TRBV7-2 to TRBJ1-1; no clear D gene. Germline values: CDR1 SGHTA, CDR2 FQGNSA. The CDR3 runs to 15 residues. Trimming removed 3 bases from V and 1 base from J, with 12 bases in between. CDR3 loop: CASSFNGRTNTEAFF. CDR3 coding DNA: TGTGCCAGCAGCTTTAATGGACGGACGAACACTGAAGCTTTCTTT.

This clonotype was seen more than once but under ten times. V usage is TRBV5-1 and J usage is TRBJ1-2; tentative D call: TRBD1 (6 bases). Deletions cut 4 bases from V and 5 bases from J, with 15 bases between. Germline assignment: CDR1 SGHRS and CDR2 YFSETQ. The CDR3 extends over 14 amino acids. Here the CDR3 DNA reads TGCGCCAGCAGCCAGGAGGTCGGACAGTATGGCTACACCTTC. It is translated as CASSQEVGQYGYTF. Full variable domain (outside the CDR3, taken from reference TRBV5-1 and TRBJ1-2): KAGVTQTPRYLIKTRGQQVTLSCSPISGHRSVSWYQQTPGQGLQFLFEYFSETQRNKGNFPGRFSGRQFSNSRSEMNVSTLELGDSALYLCASSQEVGQYGYTFGSGTRLTVV.

V and J are TRBV28 and TRBJ2-7, with TRBD2 as a possible D gene (6 bases). Trimming took 3 bases from V and 3 from J, leaving 15 bases between them. CDR3 length: 15 amino acids. The germline CDR1 and CDR2 sequences are MDHEN and SYDVKM. The CDR3 here is CASSFASGEHYEQYF. The DNA of the CDR3 is TGTGCCAGCAGTTTCGCATCGGGGGAACACTACGAGCAGTACTTC.

The chain couples TRBV20-1 to TRBJ2-1; a possible D gene is TRBD2 (5 bases). V was cut by 6 bases and J by 8 bases, with 14 bases left in between. This CDR3 spans 12 amino acids. Germline V gene data show CDR1 as DFQATT and CDR2 as SNEGSKA (reference sequence). CDR3 sequence (DNA): TGCAGTGCCGCGAGGCGGGTGGATGAGCAGTTCTTC. It yields the protein CSAARRVDEQFF.